The clone carrying this T cell receptor beta chain appeared a few times. The sample comes from a study of cytomegalovirus exposure and HLA in healthy donors. Primers for the PCR totalled 60 Vbeta and 13 Jbeta. Produced via immunoSEQ multiplex PCR; TCRdb's table is partial and in-frame only. The top ten hold 1% to 1.5% of the sample, which has approximately 120,000 clones, 80% seen once. V shed 0 bases, J shed 4 bases, and the junction held 2 bases outside the gene matches. This CDR3 region has 14 residues. The germline CDR1 and CDR2 sequences are SGDLS and YYNGEE. This chain joins TRBV9 and TRBJ1-2; TRBD1 aligns across 8 bases. The source of this sequence is a female donor in good health and CMV-seronegative. Sequencing was performed on PBMCs. The CDR3 DNA reads TGTGCCAGCAGCGTAGCCGGGACAGGCTATGGCTACACCTTC. It codes for CASSVAGTGYGYTF.